This passage covers 3 T cell receptor beta chains from one sample sequenced in a study of cytomegalovirus exposure and HLA in healthy donors. The PCR was carried out with 60 Vbeta primers and 13 Jbeta primers. Only in-frame clones appear in the TCRdb table, and some are missing; sequencing was by immunoSEQ multiplex PCR. The table has some 250,000 clones, 82% seen once. Sequenced: PBMCs. The receptors originated from a woman in her 40s in good health and CMV-seropositive.

V is TRBV5-1 and J is TRBJ2-5; D gene ambiguous. The CDR3 consists of 12 residues. Trimming cost V 4 bases and J 1 base, with 5 bases left between them. Germline assignment: CDR1 SGHRS and CDR2 YFSETQ. Here the CDR3 DNA reads TGCGCCAGCAGCCCATTCCAAGAGACCCAGTACTTC. Amino acid sequence: CASSPFQETQYF.

The gene calls are TRBV5-1 and TRBJ1-1; no clear D gene. The CDR3 extends over 13 amino acids. V was cut by 0 bases and J by 6 bases, with 9 bases left in between. Germline loops: CDR1 SGHRS, CDR2 YFSETQ. The DNA of the CDR3 is TGCGCCAGCAGCTTGGACCTCGGTGCTGAAGCTTTCTTT. This sequence encodes CASSLDLGAEAFF.

The chain is built from TRBV7-9 and TRBJ2-5, with 9 bases that match TRBD1. CDR3 length: 16 amino acids. Germline lookup yields CDR1 SEHNR and CDR2 FQNEAQ (reference sequence). The junction had 7 bases not matched to a gene; V was cut back by 5 bases and J by 0 bases. This CDR3 is CASSIGQGYDQETQYF. The CDR3 nucleotides read TGTGCCAGCAGCATAGGACAGGGGTATGACCAAGAGACCCAGTACTTC. Full variable domain (remainder filled in from reference TRBV7-9 and TRBJ2-5): DTGVSQNPRHKITKRGQNVTFRCDPISEHNRLYWYRQTLGQGPEFLTYFQNEAQLEKSRLLSDRFSAERPKGSFSTLEIQRTEQGDSAMYLCASSIGQGYDQETQYFGPGTRLLVL.